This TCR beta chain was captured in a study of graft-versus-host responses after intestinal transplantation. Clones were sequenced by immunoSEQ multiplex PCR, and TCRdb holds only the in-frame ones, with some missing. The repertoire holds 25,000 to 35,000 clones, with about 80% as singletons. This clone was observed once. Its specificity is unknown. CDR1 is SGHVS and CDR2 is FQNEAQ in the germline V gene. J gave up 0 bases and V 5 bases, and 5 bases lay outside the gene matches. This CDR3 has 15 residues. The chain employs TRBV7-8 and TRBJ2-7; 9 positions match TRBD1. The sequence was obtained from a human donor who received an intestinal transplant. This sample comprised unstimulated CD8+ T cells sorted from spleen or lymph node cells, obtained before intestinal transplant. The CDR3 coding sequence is TGTGCCAGCAGCGTCACAGGGGGCATCTCCTACGAGCAGTACTTC. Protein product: CASSVTGGISYEQYF.